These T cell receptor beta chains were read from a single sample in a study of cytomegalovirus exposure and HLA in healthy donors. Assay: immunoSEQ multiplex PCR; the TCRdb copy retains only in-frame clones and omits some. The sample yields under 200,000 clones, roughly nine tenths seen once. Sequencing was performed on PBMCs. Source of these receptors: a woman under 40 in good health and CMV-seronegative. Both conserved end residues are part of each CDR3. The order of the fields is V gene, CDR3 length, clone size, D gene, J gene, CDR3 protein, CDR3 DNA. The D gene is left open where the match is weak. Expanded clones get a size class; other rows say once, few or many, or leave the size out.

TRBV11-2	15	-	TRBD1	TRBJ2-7	CASSLGLGTAYEQYF	TGTGCCAGCAGCTTAGGTCTGGGGACAGCCTACGAGCAGTACTTC
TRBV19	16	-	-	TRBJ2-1	CASSVSSGLINNEQFF	TGTGCCAGTTCCGTTTCTTCGGGACTGATAAACAATGAGCAGTTCTTC
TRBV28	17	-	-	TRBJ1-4	CASTLGGATQLVEKLFF	TGTGCCAGCACCCTAGGAGGGGCAACCCAACTGGTTGAAAAACTGTTTTTT
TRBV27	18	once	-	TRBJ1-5	CASSLTGEQAYSNQPQHF	TGTGCCAGCAGTTTAACCGGGGAACAGGCTTATAGCAATCAGCCCCAGCATTTT
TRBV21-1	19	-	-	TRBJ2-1	CASSNGTSGRCTGWNEQFF	TGTGCCAGCAGCAATGGGACTAGCGGGAGGTGCACAGGGTGGAATGAGCAGTTCTTC
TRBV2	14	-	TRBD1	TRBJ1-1	CASRQDRGFTEAFF	TGTGCCAGCAGGCAGGACAGGGGATTTACTGAAGCTTTCTTT
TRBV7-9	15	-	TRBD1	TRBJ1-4	CASSLPGTVNEKLFF	TGTGCCAGCAGCTTACCCGGGACAGTTAATGAAAAACTGTTTTTT
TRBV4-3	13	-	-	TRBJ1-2	CASSQGPGGGYTF	TGCGCCAGCAGCCAAGGCCCAGGAGGTGGCTACACCTTC
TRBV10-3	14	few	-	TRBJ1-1	CATRSGRAVFEAFF	TGTGCCACCCGCTCTGGCAGGGCCGTTTTTGAAGCTTTCTTT
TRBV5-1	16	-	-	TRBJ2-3	CASRVNPGGPSDTQYF	TGCGCCAGCAGAGTCAATCCCGGGGGGCCATCTGATACGCAGTATTTT
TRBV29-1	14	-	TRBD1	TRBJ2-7	CSVAGQGPIYEQYF	TGCAGCGTTGCAGGACAGGGCCCTATTTACGAGCAGTACTTC
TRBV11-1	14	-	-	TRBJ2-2	CASSPLVGPGELFF	TGTGCCAGCAGCCCCCTCGTAGGGCCCGGGGAGCTGTTTTTT
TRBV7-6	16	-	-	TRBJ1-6	CASSQTPGEGVSPLHF	TGTGCCAGCAGCCAGACTCCAGGGGAAGGGGTGTCACCCCTCCACTTT
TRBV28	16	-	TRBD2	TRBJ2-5	CASSLVRGRAQETQYF	TGTGCCAGCAGTTTAGTTCGCGGGAGAGCGCAAGAGACCCAGTACTTC
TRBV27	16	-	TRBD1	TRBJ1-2	CASSPTGTGTGYGYTF	TGTGCCAGCAGTCCGACCGGGACAGGAACAGGCTATGGCTACACCTTC
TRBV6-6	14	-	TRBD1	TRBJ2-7	CASRQYLDRDRQYF	TGTGCCAGCAGGCAATATCTTGACAGGGACCGGCAGTACTTC
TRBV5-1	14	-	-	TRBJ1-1	CASSQSGVSTEAFF	TGCGCCAGCAGCCAGTCCGGGGTAAGCACTGAAGCTTTCTTT
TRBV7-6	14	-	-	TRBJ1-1	CASSFNADDTEAFF	TGTGCCAGCAGCTTCAACGCAGACGACACTGAAGCTTTCTTT
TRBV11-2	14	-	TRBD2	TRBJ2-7	CASSLSYGGDEQYF	TGTGCCAGCAGCTTATCGTACGGGGGGGACGAGCAGTACTTC
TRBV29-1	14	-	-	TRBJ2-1	CSVLVPRGYNEQFF	TGCAGCGTTCTAGTCCCCCGGGGCTACAATGAGCAGTTCTTC
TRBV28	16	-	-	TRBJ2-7	CASSHPRFPRTYEQYF	TGTGCCAGCTCGCACCCTCGATTCCCAAGGACCTACGAGCAGTACTTC
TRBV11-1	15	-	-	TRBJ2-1	CASSLARDLFYEQFF	TGTGCCAGCAGCTTAGCGCGGGACCTATTCTATGAGCAGTTCTTC
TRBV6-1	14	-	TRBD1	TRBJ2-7	CASSGTGASYEQYF	TGTGCCAGCAGCGGGACAGGGGCTTCCTACGAGCAGTACTTC
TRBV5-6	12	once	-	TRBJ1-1	CASSLARGEAFF	TGTGCCAGCAGCTTGGCGAGAGGGGAAGCTTTCTTT
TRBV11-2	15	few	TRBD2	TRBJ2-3	CASSSSGTTTNTQYF	TGTGCCAGCAGCTCATCCGGGACTACTACCAATACGCAGTATTTT
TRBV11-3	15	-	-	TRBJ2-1	CASSSSPGLHSEQFF	TGTGCCAGCAGCTCCTCGCCGGGACTCCACAGTGAGCAGTTCTTC
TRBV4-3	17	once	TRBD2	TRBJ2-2	CASSQSMVAGGPGELFF	TGCGCCAGCAGCCAAAGTATGGTAGCGGGAGGACCCGGGGAGCTGTTTTTT